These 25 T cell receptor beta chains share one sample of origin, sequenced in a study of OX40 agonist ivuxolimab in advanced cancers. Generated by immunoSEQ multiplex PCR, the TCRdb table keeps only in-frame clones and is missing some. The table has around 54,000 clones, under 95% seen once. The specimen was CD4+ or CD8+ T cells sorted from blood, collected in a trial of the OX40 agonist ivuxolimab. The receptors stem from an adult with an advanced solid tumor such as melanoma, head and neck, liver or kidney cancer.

CDR3 DNA sequence: TGTGCCAGCAGTGAACAAGAGGGCGGGGAGCTGTTTTTT. Translated, it gives CASSEQEGGELFF. The J gene is TRBJ2-2, the V gene TRBV6-1; D is possibly TRBD2 (5 bases). CDR3 length equals 13 residues. Trimming removed 2 bases at V and 7 bases at J, with 8 bases between. Germline V gene lookup returns CDR1 MNHNS and CDR2 SASEGT.

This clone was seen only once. As DNA, the CDR3 is TGTGCCAGTAGTATGGGGGGTATTGGTGGCTACACCTTC. It specifies CASSMGGIGGYTF. The chain links TRBV19 to TRBJ1-2; D is perhaps TRBD1 (5 bases). CDR3 length: 13 residues. V was shortened by 3 bases and J by 7 bases, with 12 bases between the two germline ends. CDR1 LNHDA and CDR2 SQIVND come from the germline V gene (reference sequence).

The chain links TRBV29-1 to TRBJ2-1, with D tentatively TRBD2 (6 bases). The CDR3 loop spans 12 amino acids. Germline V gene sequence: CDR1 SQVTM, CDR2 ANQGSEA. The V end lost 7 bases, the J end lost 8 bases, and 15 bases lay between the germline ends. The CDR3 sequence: CSALWGVDEQFF. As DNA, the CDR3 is TGCAGCGCTCTATGGGGGGTCGATGAGCAGTTCTTC.

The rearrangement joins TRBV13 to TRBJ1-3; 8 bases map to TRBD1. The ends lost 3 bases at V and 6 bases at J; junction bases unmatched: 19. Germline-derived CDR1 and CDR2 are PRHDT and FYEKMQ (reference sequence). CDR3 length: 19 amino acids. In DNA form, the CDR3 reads TGTGCCAGCAGCTTTACCGGGACAGGCGCGGTTTGGGGTGAAAACACCATATATTTT. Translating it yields CASSFTGTGAVWGENTIYF.

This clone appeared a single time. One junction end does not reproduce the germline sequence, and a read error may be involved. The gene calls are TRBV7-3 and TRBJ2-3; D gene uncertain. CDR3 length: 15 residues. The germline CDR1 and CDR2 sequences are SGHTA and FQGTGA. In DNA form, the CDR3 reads TGTGCCAGCAGCCTAACCGTCCCCCCCACAGATACGCAGTATTTT. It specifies CASSLTVPPTDTQYF.

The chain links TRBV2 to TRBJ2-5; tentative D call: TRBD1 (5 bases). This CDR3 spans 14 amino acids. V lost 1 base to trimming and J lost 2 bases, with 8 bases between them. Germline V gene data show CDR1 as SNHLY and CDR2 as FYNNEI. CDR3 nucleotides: TGTGCCAGCAGTGAAGAGACAGTTCAAGAGACCCAGTACTTC. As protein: CASSEETVQETQYF.

The CDR3: CAIPQEFGYTF. The CDR3 region has the DNA TGTGCCATCCCACAGGAGTTTGGCTACACCTTC. The chain joins TRBV10-3 to TRBJ1-2; possibly TRBD1 for D (5 bases). Per germline, CDR1 ENHRY and CDR2 SYGVKD. V lost 8 bases to trimming and J lost 7 bases, with 11 bases between them. This CDR3 contains 11 residues.

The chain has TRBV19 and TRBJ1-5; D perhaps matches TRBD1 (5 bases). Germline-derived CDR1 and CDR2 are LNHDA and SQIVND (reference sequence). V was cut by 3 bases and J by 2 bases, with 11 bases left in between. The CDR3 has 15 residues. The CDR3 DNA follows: TGTGCCAGTAGTATTGGGACCCGGGGCAATCAGCCCCAGCATTTT. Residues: CASSIGTRGNQPQHF.

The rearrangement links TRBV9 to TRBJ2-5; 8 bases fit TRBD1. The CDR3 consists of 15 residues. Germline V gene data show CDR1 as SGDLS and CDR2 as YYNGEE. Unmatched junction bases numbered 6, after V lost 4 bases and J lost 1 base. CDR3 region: CASSRITGGQETQYF. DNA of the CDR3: TGTGCCAGCAGCAGAATCACAGGGGGCCAAGAGACCCAGTACTTC. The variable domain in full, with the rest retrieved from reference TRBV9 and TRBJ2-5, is DSGVTQTPKHLITATGQRVTLRCSPRSGDLSVYWYQQSLDQGLQFLIQYYNGEERAKGNILERFSAQQFPDLHSELNLSSLELGDSALYFCASSRITGGQETQYFGPGTRLLVL.

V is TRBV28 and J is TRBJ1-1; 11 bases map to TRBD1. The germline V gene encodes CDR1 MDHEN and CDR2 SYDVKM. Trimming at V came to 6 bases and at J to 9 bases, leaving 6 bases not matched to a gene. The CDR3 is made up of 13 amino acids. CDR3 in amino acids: CASRGTGGFQAFF. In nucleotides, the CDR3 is TGTGCCAGCAGGGGGACAGGGGGGTTTCAAGCTTTCTTT.

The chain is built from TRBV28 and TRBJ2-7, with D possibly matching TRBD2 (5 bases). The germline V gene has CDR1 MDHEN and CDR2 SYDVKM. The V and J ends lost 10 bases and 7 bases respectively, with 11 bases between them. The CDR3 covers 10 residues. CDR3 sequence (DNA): TGTGCCACCCACGGCGGGGAGCAGTACTTC. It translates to CATHGGEQYF.

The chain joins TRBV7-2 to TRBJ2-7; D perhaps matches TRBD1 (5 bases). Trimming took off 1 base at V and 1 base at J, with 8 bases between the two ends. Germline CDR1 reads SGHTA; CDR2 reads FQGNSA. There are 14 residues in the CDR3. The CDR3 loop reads CASSLGDSSYEQYF. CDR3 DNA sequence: TGTGCCAGCAGCTTAGGCGACAGTTCCTACGAGCAGTACTTC.

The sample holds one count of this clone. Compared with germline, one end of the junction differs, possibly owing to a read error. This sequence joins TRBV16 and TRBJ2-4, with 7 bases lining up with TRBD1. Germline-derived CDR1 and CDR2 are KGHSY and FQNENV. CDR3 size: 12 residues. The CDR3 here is CASSPWGTASDF. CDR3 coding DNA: TGTGCCAGCAGCCCTTGGGGGACAGCATCGGACTTC.

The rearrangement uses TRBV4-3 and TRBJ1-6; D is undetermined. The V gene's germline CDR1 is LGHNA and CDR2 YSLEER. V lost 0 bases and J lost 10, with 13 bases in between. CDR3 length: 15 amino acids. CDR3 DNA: TGCGCCAGCAGCCAAGATGCGATTTCCCAATCACCCCTCCACTTT. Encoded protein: CASSQDAISQSPLHF.

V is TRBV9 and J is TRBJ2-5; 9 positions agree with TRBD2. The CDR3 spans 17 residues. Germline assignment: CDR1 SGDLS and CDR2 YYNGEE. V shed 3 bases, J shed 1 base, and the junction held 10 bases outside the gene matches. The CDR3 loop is CASSAEGSGSPQETQYF. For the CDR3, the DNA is TGTGCCAGCAGCGCTGAGGGTAGCGGGAGCCCCCAAGAGACCCAGTACTTC.

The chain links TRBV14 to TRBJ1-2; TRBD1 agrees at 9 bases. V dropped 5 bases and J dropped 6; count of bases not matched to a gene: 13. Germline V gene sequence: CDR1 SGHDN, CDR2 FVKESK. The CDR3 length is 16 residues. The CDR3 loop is CASSDPRTGVDHGYTF. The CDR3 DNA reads TGTGCCAGCAGCGATCCAAGGACAGGGGTTGATCATGGCTACACCTTC. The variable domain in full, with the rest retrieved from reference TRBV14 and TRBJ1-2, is EAGVTQFPSHSVIEKGQTVTLRCDPISGHDNLYWYRRVMGKEIKFLLHFVKESKQDESGMPNNRFLAERTGGTYSTLKVQPAELEDSGVYFCASSDPRTGVDHGYTFGSGTRLTVV.

DNA of the CDR3: TGCGCCAGCAGCGGTAACCGCCAAGAGACCCAGTACTTC. Its translation is CASSGNRQETQYF. The V and J genes are TRBV4-3 and TRBJ2-5; the D is unclear. V lost 5 bases and J 1 base, leaving 8 bases between the germline ends. The CDR3 extends over 13 amino acids. Germline V gene sequence: CDR1 LGHNA, CDR2 YSLEER.

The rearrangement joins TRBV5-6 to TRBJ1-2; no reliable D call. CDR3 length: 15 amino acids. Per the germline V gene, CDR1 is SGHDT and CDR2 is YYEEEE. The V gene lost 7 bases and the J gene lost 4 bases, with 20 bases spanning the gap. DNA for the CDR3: TGTGCCAGCTCCGACACCAATAGTCGGACCTATGGCTACACCTTC. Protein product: CASSDTNSRTYGYTF. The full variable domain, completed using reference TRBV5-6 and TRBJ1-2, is DAGVTQSPTHLIKTRGQQVTLRCSPKSGHDTVSWYQQALGQGPQFIFQYYEEEERQRGNFPDRFSGHQFPNYSSELNVNALLLGDSALYLCASSDTNSRTYGYTFGSGTRLTVV.

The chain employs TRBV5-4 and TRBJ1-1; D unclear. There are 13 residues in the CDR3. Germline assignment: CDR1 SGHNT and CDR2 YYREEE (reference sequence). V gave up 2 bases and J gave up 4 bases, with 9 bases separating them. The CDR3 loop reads CASSLSVSTEAFF. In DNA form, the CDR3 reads TGTGCCAGCAGCTTATCGGTGAGCACTGAAGCTTTCTTT.

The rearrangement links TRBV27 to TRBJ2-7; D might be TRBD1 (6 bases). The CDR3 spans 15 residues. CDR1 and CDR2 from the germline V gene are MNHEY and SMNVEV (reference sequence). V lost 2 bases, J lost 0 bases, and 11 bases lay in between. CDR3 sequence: CASSLKGVASYEQYF. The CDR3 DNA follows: TGTGCCAGCAGTTTAAAGGGGGTAGCCTCCTACGAGCAGTACTTC.

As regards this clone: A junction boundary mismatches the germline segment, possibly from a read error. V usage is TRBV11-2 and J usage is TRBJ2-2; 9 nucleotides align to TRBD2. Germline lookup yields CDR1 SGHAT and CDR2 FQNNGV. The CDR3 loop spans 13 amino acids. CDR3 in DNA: TGTGCCAGCAGATTAGCGGGAGTTGGGGAGCTGTTTTTT. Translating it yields CASRLAGVGELFF.

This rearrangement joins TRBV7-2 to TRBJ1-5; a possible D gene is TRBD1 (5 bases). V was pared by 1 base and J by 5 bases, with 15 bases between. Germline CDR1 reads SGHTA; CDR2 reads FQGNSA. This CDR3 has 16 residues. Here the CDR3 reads CASSLVWPPGHQPQHF. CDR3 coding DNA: TGTGCCAGCAGCTTAGTTTGGCCCCCGGGGCATCAGCCCCAGCATTTT.

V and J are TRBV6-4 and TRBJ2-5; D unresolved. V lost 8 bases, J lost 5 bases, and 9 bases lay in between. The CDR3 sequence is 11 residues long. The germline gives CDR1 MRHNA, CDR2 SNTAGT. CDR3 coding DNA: TGTGCCAGCGGATTCTTGGAGACCCAGTACTTC. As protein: CASGFLETQYF.

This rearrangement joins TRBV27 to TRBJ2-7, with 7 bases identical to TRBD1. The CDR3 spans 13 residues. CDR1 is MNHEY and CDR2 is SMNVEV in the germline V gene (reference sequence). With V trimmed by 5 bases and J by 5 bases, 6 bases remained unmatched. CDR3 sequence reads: CASSRTGVDEQYF. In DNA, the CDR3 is TGTGCCAGCAGTCGGACAGGCGTTGACGAGCAGTACTTC.

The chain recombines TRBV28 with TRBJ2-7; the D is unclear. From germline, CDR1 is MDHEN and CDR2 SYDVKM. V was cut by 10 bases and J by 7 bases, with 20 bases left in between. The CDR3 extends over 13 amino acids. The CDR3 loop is CATTLADRSEQYF. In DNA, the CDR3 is TGTGCCACCACCCTTGCGGACCGCTCGGAGCAGTACTTC. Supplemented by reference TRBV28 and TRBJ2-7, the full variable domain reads DVKVTQSSRYLVKRTGEKVFLECVQDMDHENMFWYRQDPGLGLRLIYFSYDVKMKEKGDIPEGYSVSREKKERFSLILESASTNQTSMYLCATTLADRSEQYFGPGTRLTVT.